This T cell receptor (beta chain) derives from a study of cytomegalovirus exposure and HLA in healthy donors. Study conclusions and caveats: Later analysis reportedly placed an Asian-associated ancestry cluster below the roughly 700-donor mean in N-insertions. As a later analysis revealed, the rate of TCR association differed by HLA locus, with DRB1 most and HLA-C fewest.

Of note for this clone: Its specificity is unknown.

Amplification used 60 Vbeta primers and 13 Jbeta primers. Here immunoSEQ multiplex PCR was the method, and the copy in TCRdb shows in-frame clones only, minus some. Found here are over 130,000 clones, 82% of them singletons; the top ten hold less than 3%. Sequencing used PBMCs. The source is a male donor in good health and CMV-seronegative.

CDR3 sequence reads: CSVAGTSGVRAGETQYF. The DNA for the CDR3 is TGCAGCGTGGCCGGGACTAGCGGGGTAAGGGCGGGAGAGACCCAGTACTTC. V gene TRBV29-1 combines with J gene TRBJ2-5, with 13 nucleotides matching TRBD2. The junction had 14 bases not matched to a gene; V was cut back by 6 bases and J by 4 bases. The CDR3 loop spans 17 amino acids. Germline V gene data show CDR1 as SQVTM and CDR2 as ANQGSEA.